Sequencing of this TCR beta chain was carried out in a study of blood T cell repertoires in COVID-19. Overall study context: The United States, Italy and Spain provided the acute and convalescent COVID-19 samples. The cDNA or gDNA used as material had been derived from T cells, B-cell-depleted T cells, or PBMCs.

The CDR3 has 17 amino acids. Germline values: CDR1 SNHLY, CDR2 FYNNEI. V was shortened by 3 bases and J by 4 bases, with 16 bases between the two germline ends. This table comes from immunoSEQ multiplex PCR, and its TCRdb copy is limited to in-frame clones, with some not included. The sample yields about 140,000 clones, 60% to 80% seen once. Cohorts were assigned according to the clinical history that participants reported. Two negative PCRs, clearance, or symptom resolution characterized the recovered Cohort 3 donors. This clone occurred once. The sample comprised PBMCs or T cells enriched from blood (not recorded which). The clonotype comes from a woman between 45 and 65 years old who had recovered from COVID-19. The chain joins TRBV2 to TRBJ1-6; a weak D match, TRBD1 (6 bases). For the CDR3, the DNA is TGTGCCAGCAGTGATCGGGGGGGGCCGGTTTATAATTCACCCCTCCACTTT. It specifies CASSDRGGPVYNSPLHF.